These 5 T cell receptor beta chains were sequenced from one sample in a study of shared clonotypes between healthy human individuals. Positively selected for CCR7, the CD45RO-negative cells used as naive CD8 cells excluded terminally differentiated effector memory CD45RA+ cells. Sequencing used immunoSEQ multiplex PCR; TCRdb keeps in-frame clones, though not all of them. The table includes about 2 million clones, about 95% detected once. Input material: naive CD8+ T cells sorted from blood. The origin of the receptors is a man aged 18-30 years in good health.

This chain uses TRBV18 with TRBJ1-6, with 7 bases aligning to TRBD1. The CDR3 spans 18 residues. The germline V gene encodes CDR1 KGHSH and CDR2 LQKENI. With V trimmed by 3 bases and J by 0 bases, 8 bases remained unmatched. DNA for the CDR3: TGTGCCAGCTCACCTCGGGACAGCCAGAGCTCCTATAATTCACCCCTCCACTTT. It translates to CASSPRDSQSSYNSPLHF.

This CDR3 reads CASSVTGTYQETQYF. CDR3 in DNA: TGTGCCAGCAGCGTAACAGGAACGTACCAAGAGACCCAGTACTTC. The chain recombines TRBV9 with TRBJ2-5; D perhaps matches TRBD1 (5 bases). Germline CDR1 and CDR2: SGDLS and YYNGEE. CDR3 length: 15 amino acids. The V gene lost 1 base and the J gene lost 0 bases, with 10 bases spanning the gap.

Points on this clone: The identical CDR3 is also encoded by other nucleotide sequences in the sample. The chain combines TRBV27 with TRBJ2-7; the D is unclear. Germline CDR1 is MNHEY and CDR2 is SMNVEV (reference sequence). The CDR3 runs 12 residues. The ends were cut back, 2 bases at V and 4 bases at J, with 6 bases in the middle. DNA of the CDR3: TGTGCCAGCAGTTTAGACGGGTACGAGCAGTACTTC. Its protein product is CASSLDGYEQYF.

The chain is built from TRBV19 and TRBJ2-2, with 8 bases aligning to TRBD2. Germline values: CDR1 LNHDA, CDR2 SQIVND (reference sequence). The V gene end was trimmed by 10 bases and the J gene end by 3 bases; junction bases not matched to a gene: 4. This CDR3 comprises 13 residues. The CDR3 nucleotides read TGTGCCACCCTGACTAGCGACACCGGGGAGCTGTTTTTT. As protein: CATLTSDTGELFF.

The V and J genes are TRBV6-5 and TRBJ1-2; possible D gene TRBD1, 5 bases. This CDR3 region has 15 residues. Germline V lookup: CDR1 MNHEY, CDR2 SVGAGI. Trimming took 0 bases from V and 2 from J, leaving 10 bases between them. The CDR3 protein is CASSYSVRANYGYTF. As DNA, the CDR3 is TGTGCCAGCAGTTACTCGGTCAGGGCGAACTATGGCTACACCTTC.